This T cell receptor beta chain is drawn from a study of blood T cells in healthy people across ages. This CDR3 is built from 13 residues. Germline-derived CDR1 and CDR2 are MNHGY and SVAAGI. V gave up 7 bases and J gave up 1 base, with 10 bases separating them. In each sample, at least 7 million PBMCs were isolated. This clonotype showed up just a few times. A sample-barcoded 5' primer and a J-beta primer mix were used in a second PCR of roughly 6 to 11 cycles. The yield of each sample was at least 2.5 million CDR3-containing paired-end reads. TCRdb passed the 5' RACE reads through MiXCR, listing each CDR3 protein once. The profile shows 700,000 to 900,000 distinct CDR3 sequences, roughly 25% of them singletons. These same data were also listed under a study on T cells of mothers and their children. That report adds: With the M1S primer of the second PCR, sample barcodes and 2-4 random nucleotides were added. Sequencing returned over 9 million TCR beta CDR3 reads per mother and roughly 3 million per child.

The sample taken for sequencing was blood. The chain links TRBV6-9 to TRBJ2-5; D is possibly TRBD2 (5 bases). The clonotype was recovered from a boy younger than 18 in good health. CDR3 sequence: CASTSGVQETQYF. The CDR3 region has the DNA TGTGCCAGCACCTCCGGGGTCCAAGAGACCCAGTACTTC.